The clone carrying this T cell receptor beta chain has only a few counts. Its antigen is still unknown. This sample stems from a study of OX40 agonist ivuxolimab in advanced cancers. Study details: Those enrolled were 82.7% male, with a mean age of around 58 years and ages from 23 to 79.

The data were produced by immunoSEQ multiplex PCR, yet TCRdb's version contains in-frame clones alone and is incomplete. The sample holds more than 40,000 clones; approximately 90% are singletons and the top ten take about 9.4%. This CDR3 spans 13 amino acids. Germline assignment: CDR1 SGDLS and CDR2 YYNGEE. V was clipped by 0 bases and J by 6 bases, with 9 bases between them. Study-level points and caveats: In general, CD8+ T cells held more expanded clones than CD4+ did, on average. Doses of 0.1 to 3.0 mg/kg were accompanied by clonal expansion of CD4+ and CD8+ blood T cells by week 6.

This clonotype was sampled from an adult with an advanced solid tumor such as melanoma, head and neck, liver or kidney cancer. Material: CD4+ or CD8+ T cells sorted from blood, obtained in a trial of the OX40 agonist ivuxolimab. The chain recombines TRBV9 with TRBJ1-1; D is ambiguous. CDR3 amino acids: CASSVVGSSEAFF. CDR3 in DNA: TGTGCCAGCAGCGTAGTTGGGAGCTCTGAAGCTTTCTTT.